Below are 12 T cell receptor beta chains sequenced from a single sample in a study of Ad26.COV2.S vaccination and SARS-CoV-2 variants. Described treatment: around 19 received Ad26.COV2.S at low or high dose, single or two shots; a few received placebo; per-sample allocation not given. Sampling took place 63 days after the first vaccine or placebo injection. Repertoires were generated with immunoSEQ multiplex PCR, while TCRdb's copy carries only in-frame clones and drops some. The sample lists about 400,000 clones, about 80% occurring once. The source was peripheral blood, collected in a trial of Ad26.COV2.S vaccine versus placebo. These receptor sequences come from a person between 18 and 60 years old who received the Ad26.COV2.S COVID-19 vaccine or a placebo.

The chain combines TRBV5-1 with TRBJ2-7; weak D call: TRBD2 (6 bases). This CDR3 spans 12 amino acids. Deletions cut 5 bases from V and 9 bases from J, with 15 bases between. The germline V gene has CDR1 SGHRS and CDR2 YFSETQ. The chain's CDR3 is CASRQEGSVQYF. In DNA form, the CDR3 reads TGCGCCAGCAGACAGGAGGGGAGCGTGCAGTACTTC. The complete variable domain, with remaining parts taken from reference TRBV5-1 and TRBJ2-7, reads KAGVTQTPRYLIKTRGQQVTLSCSPISGHRSVSWYQQTPGQGLQFLFEYFSETQRNKGNFPGRFSGRQFSNSRSEMNVSTLELGDSALYLCASRQEGSVQYFGPGTRLTVT.

The rearrangement links TRBV5-5 to TRBJ2-7; a weak D match, TRBD2 (5 bases). The V end was cut by 2 bases, the J end by 6 bases, with 9 bases between. The germline gives CDR1 SGHKS, CDR2 YYEKEE (reference sequence). The CDR3 is made up of 12 amino acids. The CDR3 DNA reads TGTGCCAGCAGCTTTTGGCGGGTCGAGCAGTACTTC. It yields the protein CASSFWRVEQYF.

This clone is a singleton in its sample. The J gene is TRBJ2-3, the V gene TRBV9; D is unclear. The CDR3 sequence is 13 residues long. Germline CDR1 is SGDLS and CDR2 is YYNGEE. V was clipped by 0 bases and J by 4 bases, with 6 bases between them. The CDR3 nucleotides are TGTGCCAGCAGCGTAGGAGCCCCAGATACGCAGTATTTT. Residues: CASSVGAPDTQYF.

The chain is built from TRBV5-1 and TRBJ1-5, with 8 bases that match TRBD1. From germline, CDR1 is SGHRS and CDR2 YFSETQ. V lost 5 bases, J lost 3 bases, and 7 bases stayed unmatched. The CDR3 consists of 15 residues. DNA of the CDR3: TGCGCCAGCAGAACCCGGACAGGGAACAATCAGCCCCAGCATTTT. This sequence encodes CASRTRTGNNQPQHF.

This chain joins TRBV11-2 and TRBJ1-6; D possibly corresponds to TRBD1 (5 bases). CDR1 is SGHAT, CDR2 FQNNGV, per germline. CDR3 size: 14 residues. V gave up 0 bases and J gave up 9 bases, with 9 bases separating them. This chain's CDR3 is CASSLDPRGSPLHF. CDR3 DNA sequence: TGTGCCAGCAGCTTAGATCCAAGGGGTTCACCCCTCCACTTT.

The chain recombines TRBV7-6 with TRBJ1-2; weak D call: TRBD1 (6 bases). This CDR3 has 14 residues. Germline CDR1 is SGHVS and CDR2 is FNYEAQ. The V end lost 5 bases, the J end lost 8 bases, and 18 bases lay between the germline ends. The chain's CDR3 is CASSMDGGSSGYTF. CDR3 coding DNA: TGTGCCAGCAGCATGGACGGGGGCTCGTCGGGCTACACCTTC. Drawing the rest from reference TRBV7-6 and TRBJ1-2, the complete variable domain is GAGVSQSPRYKVTKRGQDVALRCDPISGHVSLYWYRQALGQGPEFLTYFNYEAQQDKSGLPNDRFSAERPEGSISTLTIQRTEQRDSAMYRCASSMDGGSSGYTFGSGTRLTVV.

V usage is TRBV5-1 and J usage is TRBJ2-5, with 10 bases lining up with TRBD1. Germline CDR1 and CDR2: SGHRS and YFSETQ. V lost 3 bases, J lost 1 base, and 3 bases stayed unmatched. The CDR3 is 15 residues long. The CDR3 DNA follows: TGCGCCAGCAGCTGGGGACAGGGGACCCAAGAGACCCAGTACTTC. It specifies CASSWGQGTQETQYF.

To note about this clone: Other nucleotide sequences in the sample specify the same CDR3. V usage is TRBV7-3 and J usage is TRBJ1-1; the D gene is possibly TRBD1 (5 bases). This CDR3 has 13 amino acids. Germline V gene data show CDR1 as SGHTA and CDR2 as FQGTGA. V dropped 0 bases and J dropped 5 bases, with 7 bases sitting between them. Here the CDR3 reads CASSLTGGTEAFF. CDR3 coding DNA: TGTGCCAGCAGCTTAACCGGGGGGACTGAAGCTTTCTTT.

The chain has TRBV24-1 and TRBJ1-2; no reliable D call. CDR3 size: 12 residues. In germline, CDR1 is KGHDR, CDR2 SFDVKD. V lost 4 bases to trimming and J lost 6 bases, with 8 bases between them. The chain's CDR3 is CATSDPGNGYTF. CDR3 nucleotides: TGTGCCACCAGTGACCCAGGAAATGGCTACACCTTC.

V is TRBV10-3 and J is TRBJ2-1; D is unclear. The CDR3 extends over 11 amino acids. CDR1 ENHRY and CDR2 SYGVKD come from the germline V gene. Trimming cost V 2 bases and J 10 bases, with 6 bases left between them. The CDR3 is CAISEGWEQFF. The CDR3 region has the DNA TGTGCCATCAGTGAGGGGTGGGAGCAGTTCTTC.

Here the CDR3 reads CASSLLGREAFF. The CDR3 DNA follows: TGTGCCAGCAGCTTGTTGGGGCGGGAAGCTTTCTTT. J is TRBJ1-1 and V is TRBV5-5, with D maybe TRBD1 (5 bases). The CDR3 covers 12 residues. CDR1 is SGHKS, CDR2 YYEKEE, per germline (reference sequence). V was cut by 1 base and J by 8 bases, with 9 bases left in between.

This chain connects TRBV5-5 to TRBJ2-3, with D possibly matching TRBD1 (6 bases). Germline V gene lookup returns CDR1 SGHKS and CDR2 YYEKEE (reference sequence). CDR3 length: 13 residues. V lost 6 bases, J lost 2 bases, and 10 bases lay in between. CDR3: CASIRTATDTQYF. In nucleotides, the CDR3 is TGTGCCAGCATCCGGACAGCCACAGATACGCAGTATTTT.